This passage covers 7 T cell receptor beta chains from one sample sequenced in a study of cytomegalovirus exposure and HLA in healthy donors (dated by TCRdb to 2017 to 2019). The library was produced with the immunoSEQ multiplex PCR assay. A mixture of 60 forward primers for TCR Vbeta segments and 13 reverse primers for TCR Jbeta segments was used in the multiplex PCR. Sourced from immuneACCESS, this table was stored by TCRdb with only in-frame sequences that have V and J called. A share of the clones is absent; for the studies checked, an unresolved V gene accounts for under half, and the remainder has no known explanation. In this sample the table shows about 98,000 clones, 55% to 75% of which occur a single time. 2% to 3% of the sample is held by the ten biggest clonotypes. Sequenced input: PBMCs. The receptors stem from a man between 45 and 60 years old in good health and CMV-seronegative.

The chain employs TRBV19 and TRBJ1-5; no clear D. This CDR3 contains 17 residues. The germline V gene encodes CDR1 LNHDA and CDR2 SQIVND (reference sequence). The V end lost 8 bases, the J end lost 2 bases, and 22 bases lay between the germline ends. CDR3 residues: CASALSLNRGGNQPQHF. In nucleotides, the CDR3 is TGTGCCAGTGCGCTCAGCCTAAACCGGGGTGGCAATCAGCCCCAGCATTTT.

The chain carries TRBV18 and TRBJ2-7; 10 positions match TRBD1. This CDR3 is 13 amino acids long. The V and J ends lost 3 bases and 6 bases, in that order; junction bases with no gene match: 2. CDR1 is KGHSH and CDR2 is LQKENI in the germline V gene. The CDR3 loop reads CASSPGQGTEQYF. CDR3 nucleotides: TGTGCCAGCTCACCGGGACAGGGGACCGAGCAGTACTTC.

V gene TRBV6-1 combines with J gene TRBJ1-4; tentative D call: TRBD1 (5 bases). V was trimmed by 7 bases and J by 8 bases, leaving 14 bases between them. Germline values: CDR1 MNHNS, CDR2 SASEGT. The CDR3 is 13 amino acids. CDR3 nucleotide sequence: TGTGCCAGCAAAGGAGGGGCGGGGGAAAAACTGTTTTTT. Translation: CASKGGAGEKLFF.

This clone has just one count. This chain uses TRBV6-5 with TRBJ2-7; perhaps TRBD1 as D (5 bases). CDR1 and CDR2 from the germline V gene are MNHEY and SVGAGI. Trimming left V 5 bases short and J 3 bases short, with 14 bases between. CDR3 length equals 14 residues. The CDR3 protein is CASSPTVISYEQYF. CDR3 bases: TGTGCCAGCAGTCCGACAGTAATCAGCTACGAGCAGTACTTC.

The rearrangement uses TRBV18 and TRBJ2-7; tentative D call: TRBD2 (6 bases). The germline V gene has CDR1 KGHSH and CDR2 LQKENI. V gave up 5 bases and J gave up 6 bases, with 11 bases separating them. This CDR3 is built from 12 residues. As DNA, the CDR3 is TGTGCCAGCTCAATGACTAGAGGCGAGCAGTACTTC. Protein product: CASSMTRGEQYF.

The J gene is TRBJ2-6, the V gene TRBV5-1; 12 bases agree with TRBD1. The CDR3 has 16 residues. The junction had 2 bases not matched to a gene; V was cut back by 7 bases and J by 0 bases. In germline, CDR1 is SGHRS, CDR2 YFSETQ. CDR3 in amino acids: CASGTGGHSGANVLTF. Written as DNA, the CDR3 is TGCGCCAGCGGGACAGGGGGCCACTCTGGGGCCAACGTCCTGACTTTC.

The chain combines TRBV15 with TRBJ2-7; 7 bases fit TRBD1. The V gene's germline CDR1 is LNHNV and CDR2 YYDKDF (reference sequence). The CDR3 runs to 14 residues. With V trimmed by 9 bases and J by 2 bases, 10 bases remained unmatched. The CDR3 DNA sequence: TGTGCCACGAGCCTGAGACAGGGAGCCTACGAGCAGTACTTC. Amino acid sequence: CATSLRQGAYEQYF.